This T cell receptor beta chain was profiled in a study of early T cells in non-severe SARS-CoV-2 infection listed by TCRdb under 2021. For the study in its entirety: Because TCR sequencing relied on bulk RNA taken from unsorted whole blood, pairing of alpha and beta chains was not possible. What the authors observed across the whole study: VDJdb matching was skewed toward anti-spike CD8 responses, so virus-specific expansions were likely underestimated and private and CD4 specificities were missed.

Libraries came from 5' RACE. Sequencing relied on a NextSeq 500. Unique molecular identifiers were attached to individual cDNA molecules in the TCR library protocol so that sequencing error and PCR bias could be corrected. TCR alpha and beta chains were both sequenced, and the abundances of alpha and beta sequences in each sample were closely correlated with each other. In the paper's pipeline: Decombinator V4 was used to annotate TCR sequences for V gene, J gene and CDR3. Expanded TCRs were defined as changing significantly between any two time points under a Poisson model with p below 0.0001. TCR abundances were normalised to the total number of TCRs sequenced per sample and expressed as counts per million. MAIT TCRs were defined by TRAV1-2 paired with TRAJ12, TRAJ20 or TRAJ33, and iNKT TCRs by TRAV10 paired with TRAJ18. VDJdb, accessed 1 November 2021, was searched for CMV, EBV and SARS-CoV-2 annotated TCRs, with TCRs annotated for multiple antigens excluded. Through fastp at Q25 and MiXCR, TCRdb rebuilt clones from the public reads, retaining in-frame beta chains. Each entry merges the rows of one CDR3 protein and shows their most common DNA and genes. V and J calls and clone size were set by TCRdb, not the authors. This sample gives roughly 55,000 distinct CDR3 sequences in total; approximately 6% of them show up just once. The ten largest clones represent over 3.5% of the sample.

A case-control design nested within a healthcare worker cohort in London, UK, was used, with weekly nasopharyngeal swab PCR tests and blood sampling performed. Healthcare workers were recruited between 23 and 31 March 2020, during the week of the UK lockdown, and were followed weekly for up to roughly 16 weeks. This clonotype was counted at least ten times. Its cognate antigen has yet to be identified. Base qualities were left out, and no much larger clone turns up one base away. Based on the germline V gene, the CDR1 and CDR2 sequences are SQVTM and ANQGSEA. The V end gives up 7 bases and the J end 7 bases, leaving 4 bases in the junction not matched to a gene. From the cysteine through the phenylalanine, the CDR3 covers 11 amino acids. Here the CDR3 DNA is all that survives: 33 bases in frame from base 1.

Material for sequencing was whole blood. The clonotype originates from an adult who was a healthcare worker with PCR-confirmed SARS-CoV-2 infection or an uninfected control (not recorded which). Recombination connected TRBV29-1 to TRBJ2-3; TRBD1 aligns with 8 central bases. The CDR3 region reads CSGGTGHTQYF. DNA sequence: TGCAGCGGCGGGACAGGCCATACGCAGTATTTT.